Following are 24 T cell receptor beta chains from one sample sequenced in a study of blood T cell repertoires in COVID-19. Repertoires were generated with immunoSEQ multiplex PCR, while TCRdb's copy carries only in-frame clones and drops some. The sample includes about 60,000 clones, 80% to 90% of them seen just once. The sequencing input was PBMCs or T cells enriched from blood (not recorded which). The source is a woman in her thirties or forties with acute COVID-19.

The genes are TRBV20-1 and TRBJ2-5; a possible D gene is TRBD1 (6 bases). Per the germline V gene, CDR1 is DFQATT and CDR2 is SNEGSKA (reference sequence). V lost 7 bases and J lost 5, with 11 bases in between. This CDR3 is built from 11 residues. CDR3: CSVSQGETQYF. DNA for the CDR3: TGCAGTGTCTCCCAGGGGGAGACCCAGTACTTC.

This clone has just one count. The chain is built from TRBV19 and TRBJ2-3, with TRBD2 matching over 14 bases. Germline V CDR1 and CDR2: LNHDA, SQIVND (reference sequence). The CDR3 contains 15 residues. With 4 bases clipped from V and 14 bases from J, the junction kept 11 bases outside the gene matches. CDR3 sequence (DNA): TGTGCCAGTAGTAGAACCGGGACTAGCGGGAGTTTGTGGTATTTT. It is translated as CASSRTGTSGSLWYF.

The rearrangement uses TRBV5-1 and TRBJ1-1; possible D gene TRBD1, 6 bases. V gave up 5 bases and J gave up 5 bases, with 13 bases separating them. Germline V gives CDR1 SGHRS, CDR2 YFSETQ. This CDR3 spans 13 amino acids. The CDR3 protein is CASRRGGETEAFF. In DNA, the CDR3 is TGCGCCAGCAGGCGAGGGGGGGAAACTGAAGCTTTCTTT.

The chain combines TRBV6-5 with TRBJ2-5, with a possible D match to TRBD2 (5 bases). The CDR3 is 13 residues long. The germline V and J ends were trimmed by 11 bases and 7 bases, with 20 bases remaining between them. Germline assignment: CDR1 MNHEY and CDR2 SVGAGI. Here the CDR3 reads CAGLQSLLGTQYF. CDR3 nucleotides: TGTGCCGGCCTTCAAAGCTTACTAGGGACCCAGTACTTC.

This rearrangement joins TRBV7-9 to TRBJ1-6, with D possibly being TRBD1 (6 bases). Between the trimmed V and J ends, which lost 5 bases and 10 bases, there was a span of 12 bases. Germline V gives CDR1 SEHNR, CDR2 FQNEAQ (reference sequence). The CDR3 runs 13 residues. CDR3 loop: CASSEGGGSPLHF. The CDR3 DNA is TGTGCCAGCAGCGAAGGGGGGGGGTCACCCCTCCACTTT.

This clone was picked up one time. The CDR3 loop is CASTQGGTLANEQFF. CDR3 nucleotides: TGTGCCAGCACCCAGGGCGGGACCTTGGCCAATGAGCAGTTCTTC. The chain is built from TRBV9 and TRBJ2-1; perhaps TRBD2 as D (6 bases). Germline CDR1 reads SGDLS; CDR2 reads YYNGEE. V lost 6 bases, J lost 6 bases, and 19 bases lay in between. CDR3 size: 15 residues. The complete variable domain, with remaining parts taken from reference TRBV9 and TRBJ2-1, reads DSGVTQTPKHLITATGQRVTLRCSPRSGDLSVYWYQQSLDQGLQFLIQYYNGEERAKGNILERFSAQQFPDLHSELNLSSLELGDSALYFCASTQGGTLANEQFFGPGTRLTVL.

This clone was seen only a few times. The CDR3 sequence is CASRSSSGGTSGVAEQFF. CDR3 bases: TGTGCCAGCAGGTCATCCTCGGGGGGGACTAGCGGGGTCGCGGAGCAGTTCTTC. This chain links TRBV2 with TRBJ2-1; 13 nucleotides align to TRBD2. Germline loops: CDR1 SNHLY, CDR2 FYNNEI. Germline trimming cut 6 bases from V and 10 bases from J; bases unmatched to any gene: 18. The CDR3 totals 18 residues.

This clone was picked up a small number of times. V gene TRBV2 combines with J gene TRBJ1-5, with 9 bases that match TRBD1. The length of the CDR3 is 14 residues. Germline-derived CDR1 and CDR2 are SNHLY and FYNNEI. The ends lost 6 bases at V and 2 bases at J; junction bases unmatched: 2. CDR3 amino acids: CASRDRGGNQPQHF. CDR3 DNA: TGTGCCAGCAGGGACAGGGGAGGCAATCAGCCCCAGCATTTT. The full variable domain, with the rest looked up from reference TRBV2 and TRBJ1-5, is EPEVTQTPSHQVTQMGQEVILRCVPISNHLYFYWYRQILGQKVEFLVSFYNNEISEKSEIFDDQFSVERPDGSNFTLKIRSTKLEDSAMYFCASRDRGGNQPQHFGDGTRLSIL.

This sequence joins TRBV2 and TRBJ2-7; TRBD2 is a possible D gene (5 bases). CDR3 length: 12 amino acids. Germline V CDR1 and CDR2: SNHLY, FYNNEI. V gave up 7 bases and J gave up 5 bases, with 12 bases separating them. The CDR3 DNA is TGTGCCAGCATCGAAGGGAGTAACGAGCAGTACTTC. Translated: CASIEGSNEQYF.

The V gene is TRBV7-9, the J gene TRBJ2-1; TRBD1 is a possible D gene (6 bases). V was clipped by 5 bases and J by 10 bases, with 12 bases between them. This CDR3 has 12 amino acids. Germline CDR1 is SEHNR and CDR2 is FQNEAQ (reference sequence). The CDR3 loop reads CASSVNRAEQFF. The CDR3 DNA is TGTGCCAGCAGCGTCAACAGGGCGGAGCAGTTCTTC.

This clone was recorded a few times. The CDR3 DNA follows: TGTGCCAGCAGCCAAGATCCGAGCGGGCTGGAGACCGGGGAGCTGTTTTTT. Amino acids: CASSQDPSGLETGELFF. The rearrangement joins TRBV3-1 (or the pseudogene TRBV3-2) to TRBJ2-2; D perhaps matches TRBD2 (6 bases). The CDR3 covers 17 residues. CDR1 is LGHDT, CDR2 YNNKEL, per germline (reference sequence). V lost 0 bases to trimming and J lost 5 bases, with 16 bases between them.

The CDR3 sequence is CASTPSGRANEQFF. The CDR3 region has the DNA TGTGCCAGTACTCCTAGCGGGAGGGCTAATGAGCAGTTCTTC. J is TRBJ2-1 and V is TRBV19; TRBD2 matches at 12 bases. The CDR3 is 14 amino acids. The germline V gene has CDR1 LNHDA and CDR2 SQIVND (reference sequence). After removal of 7 bases from V and 7 bases from J, the junction contained 5 bases not matched to a gene.

CDR3 sequence reads: CASSQAGRRGYTF. CDR3 coding DNA: TGTGCCAGCAGTCAGGCAGGCCGCCGGGGCTACACCTTC. The rearrangement joins TRBV12-3 or TRBV12-4 to TRBJ1-2; D is undetermined. The CDR3 extends over 13 amino acids. Trimming cost V 5 bases and J 8 bases, with 15 bases left between them.

The sample holds one count of this clone. J is TRBJ2-3 and V is TRBV3-1 (or the pseudogene TRBV3-2); 10 nucleotides agree with TRBD2. The CDR3 has 15 residues. Unmatched junction bases numbered 4, after V lost 4 bases and J lost 3 bases. CDR1 LGHDT and CDR2 YNNKEL come from the germline V gene (reference sequence). CDR3 sequence: CASSPGAGGTDTQYF. CDR3 in DNA: TGTGCCAGCAGCCCAGGAGCGGGAGGGACAGATACGCAGTATTTT.

This chain uses TRBV6-2 or TRBV6-3 with TRBJ2-3; 11 bases line up with TRBD2. Losses at the gene ends were 3 bases for V and 6 bases for J; bases not matched to a gene: 5. This CDR3 is 15 amino acids long. Germline V gene lookup returns CDR1 MNHEY and CDR2 SVGEGT. The DNA for the CDR3 is TGTGCCAGCAGTTATAGCGGGAGGGGAGGGGATACGCAGTATTTT. Protein product: CASSYSGRGGDTQYF.

This sequence joins TRBV19 and TRBJ1-2, with 9 bases aligning to TRBD1. With V trimmed by 7 bases and J by 8 bases, 5 bases remained unmatched. CDR1 is LNHDA, CDR2 SQIVND, per germline (reference sequence). The CDR3 is 12 amino acids. The CDR3 DNA reads as TGTGCCAGTACAACAGGGGGCAAAGGCTACACCTTC. This encodes CASTTGGKGYTF.

This clone showed up just a few times. The chain has TRBV28 and TRBJ1-5; 7 nucleotides agree with TRBD1. There are 14 residues in the CDR3. Trimming removed 6 bases from V and 4 bases from J; junction bases left unmatched: 6. Per the germline V gene, CDR1 is MDHEN and CDR2 is SYDVKM. The DNA of the CDR3 is TGTGCCAGCAGAAAAACAGGGGATAATCAGCCCCAGCATTTT. Translated: CASRKTGDNQPQHF.

This clone has more than one count but fewer than ten. The rearrangement links TRBV4-1 to TRBJ2-2; D not certain. V was cut by 0 bases and J by 1 base, with 9 bases left in between. Germline V CDR1 and CDR2: MGHRA, YSYEKL. The CDR3 has 16 residues. CDR3 nucleotides: TGCGCCAGCAGCCAAGAACCAACGGTGAACACCGGGGAGCTGTTTTTT. Amino acid sequence: CASSQEPTVNTGELFF.

J is TRBJ2-7 and V is TRBV18; tentatively, D is TRBD1 (5 bases). Germline CDR1 reads KGHSH; CDR2 reads LQKENI. The V gene lost 0 bases and the J gene lost 7 bases, with 10 bases spanning the gap. This CDR3 comprises 13 residues. The CDR3 nucleotides read TGTGCCAGCTCACCACCGACAGAGCGAGAGCAGTACTTC. Residues: CASSPPTEREQYF.

The J gene is TRBJ2-2, the V gene TRBV10-2, with 8 nucleotides matching TRBD1. This CDR3 contains 15 residues. After removal of 5 bases from V and 3 bases from J, the junction contained 5 bases not matched to a gene. CDR1 WSHSY and CDR2 SAAADI come from the germline V gene. CDR3 residues: CASSLSRGHTGELFF. CDR3 DNA: TGCGCCAGCAGTTTATCCAGGGGGCACACCGGGGAGCTGTTTTTT.

Here the CDR3 reads CATSRDPLPGGKNIQYF. In DNA, the CDR3 is TGTGCCACCAGCAGAGATCCCTTGCCAGGGGGCAAAAACATTCAGTACTTC. The chain carries TRBV15 and TRBJ2-4, with 7 positions matching TRBD1. CDR1 and CDR2 from the germline V gene are LNHNV and YYDKDF (reference sequence). The CDR3 extends over 17 amino acids. Unmatched junction bases numbered 8, after V lost 0 bases and J lost 3 bases. The whole variable domain, filled in from reference TRBV15 and TRBJ2-4, reads DAMVIQNPRYQVTQFGKPVTLSCSQTLNHNVMYWYQQKSSQAPKLLFHYYDKDFNNEADTPDNFQSRRPNTSFCFLDIRSPGLGDTAMYLCATSRDPLPGGKNIQYFGAGTRLSVL.

This clone has only a few counts. The rearrangement links TRBV7-9 to TRBJ2-5; tentative D call: TRBD2 (6 bases). Per germline, CDR1 SEHNR and CDR2 FQNEAQ (reference sequence). This CDR3 spans 14 amino acids. Deletions cut 6 bases from V and 3 bases from J, with 14 bases between. The CDR3 nucleotides read TGTGCCAGCAGTGTCCCGGGAGAGAAAGAGACCCAGTACTTC. This gives the protein CASSVPGEKETQYF.

V gene TRBV24-1 combines with J gene TRBJ2-1, with 9 positions matching TRBD1. This CDR3 has 13 residues. V was clipped by 6 bases and J by 9 bases; unmatched bases: 5. Germline CDR1 is KGHDR and CDR2 is SFDVKD. The CDR3 is CATSRDRDGEQFF. In DNA form, the CDR3 reads TGTGCCACCAGTCGGGACAGGGATGGTGAGCAGTTCTTC.

This chain joins TRBV28 and TRBJ1-4, with D unclear. Trimming stripped 4 bases from V and 2 bases from J, with 8 bases between. From germline, CDR1 is MDHEN and CDR2 SYDVKM. The CDR3 has 14 amino acids. The CDR3 DNA reads TGTGCCAGCAGTTCCCCTCTTACTAATGAAAAACTGTTTTTT. It specifies CASSSPLTNEKLFF.